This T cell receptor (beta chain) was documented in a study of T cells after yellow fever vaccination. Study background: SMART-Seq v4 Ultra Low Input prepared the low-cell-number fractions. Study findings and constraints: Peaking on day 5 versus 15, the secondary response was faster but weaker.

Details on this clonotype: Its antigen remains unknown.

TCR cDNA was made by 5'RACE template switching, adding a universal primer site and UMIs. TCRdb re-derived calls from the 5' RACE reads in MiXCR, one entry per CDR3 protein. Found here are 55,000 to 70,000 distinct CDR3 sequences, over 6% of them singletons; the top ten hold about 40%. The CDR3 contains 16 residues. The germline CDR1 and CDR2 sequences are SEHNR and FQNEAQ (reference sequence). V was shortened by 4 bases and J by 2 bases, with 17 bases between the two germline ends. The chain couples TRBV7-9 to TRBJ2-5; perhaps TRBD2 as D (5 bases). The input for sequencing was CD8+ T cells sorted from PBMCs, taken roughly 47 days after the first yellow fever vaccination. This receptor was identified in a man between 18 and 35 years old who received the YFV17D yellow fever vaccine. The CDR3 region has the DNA TGTGCCAGCAGCTCCCCTTACGGACTGGTACAAGAGACCCAGTACTTC. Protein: CASSSPYGLVQETQYF.